One T cell receptor beta chain is described in this entry. Its specificity is not known. The data were obtained in a study of CD8 T cells in ankylosing spondylitis. J was trimmed by 8 bases and V by 5 bases; bases with no gene match: 8. The CDR3 sequence is 15 residues long. CDR1 is SGHAT, CDR2 FQDESV, per germline (reference sequence). Scientists made TCR beta libraries using quantitative 5'-RACE with molecular barcodes. Using its own MiXCR run on the 5' RACE reads, TCRdb lists one record per CDR3 protein. The sample consists of 35,000 to 40,000 distinct CDR3 sequences, approximately 15% of them appearing once. The study, taken as a whole, reports: Characteristic of ankylosing spondylitis blood, it appeared, was a TCR beta motif comprising eight highly homologous variants. Reportedly, significant enrichment of disease-linked clones occurred in matched ankylosing spondylitis synovial fluid. Certain motif variants had earlier been reported in reactive arthritis synovial fluid and blood.

The sequence was obtained from a male donor with ankylosing spondylitis or in good health (not recorded which). The sample taken for sequencing was blood. V usage is TRBV11-1 and J usage is TRBJ2-1; TRBD1 aligns across 11 bases. The CDR3 bases are TGTGCCAGCAGCCAAAGGGACAGGGGGAGAGATGAGCAGTTCTTC. This codes for CASSQRDRGRDEQFF.